One and the same sample provided the 10 T cell receptor beta chains below, sequenced in a study of T cell responses to AZD1222 COVID-19 vaccine. TCRdb keeps only in-frame clones here, not all; method: immunoSEQ multiplex PCR. In the table there are about 110,000 clones, more than 75% of which are singletons. Specimen: peripheral blood, collected 28 days after the second AZD1222 dose. The receptors shown here come from an adult who received the AZD1222 COVID-19 vaccine.

The genes are TRBV9 and TRBJ1-1, with a possible D match to TRBD1 (5 bases). The V and J ends lost 0 bases and 8 bases respectively, with 11 bases between them. The CDR3 is made up of 13 amino acids. Germline CDR1 reads SGDLS; CDR2 reads YYNGEE. Here the CDR3 DNA reads TGTGCCAGCAGCGTAGTCCCATCAGGGGAAGCTTTCTTT. It is translated as CASSVVPSGEAFF.

This clone was counted a few times. At the DNA level, this CDR3 is encoded by other sequences in the same sample as well. J is TRBJ1-2 and V is TRBV4-3; D call uncertain. Trimming removed 0 bases from V and 2 bases from J, with 10 bases in between. Germline CDR1 is LGHNA and CDR2 is YSLEER. The CDR3 runs to 15 residues. CDR3 bases: TGCGCCAGCAGCCAAGATCTTAACAGCAACTATGGCTACACCTTC. Its translation is CASSQDLNSNYGYTF.

The rearrangement joins TRBV13 to TRBJ1-2, with D unresolved. Trimming removed 0 bases at V and 6 bases at J, with 8 bases between. The CDR3 spans 13 residues. Per germline, CDR1 PRHDT and CDR2 FYEKMQ (reference sequence). The CDR3 sequence: CASSLGRWDGYTF. The DNA for the CDR3 is TGTGCCAGCAGCTTAGGCAGGTGGGATGGCTACACCTTC.

The V call is TRBV14, the J call TRBJ1-2; D is undetermined. CDR3 size: 11 residues. The V end lost 3 bases, the J end lost 3 bases, and 2 bases lay between the germline ends. Germline V gene data show CDR1 as SGHDN and CDR2 as FVKESK. CDR3: CASSQDYGYTF. The CDR3 DNA reads as TGTGCCAGCAGCCAGGACTATGGCTACACCTTC. The full variable domain, rest sourced from reference TRBV14 and TRBJ1-2, is EAGVTQFPSHSVIEKGQTVTLRCDPISGHDNLYWYRRVMGKEIKFLLHFVKESKQDESGMPNNRFLAERTGGTYSTLKVQPAELEDSGVYFCASSQDYGYTFGSGTRLTVV.

The chain joins TRBV10-3 to TRBJ2-4; no clear D. Per germline, CDR1 ENHRY and CDR2 SYGVKD. This CDR3 has 12 residues. V was clipped by 4 bases and J by 1 base, with 2 bases between them. The CDR3 loop reads CAISAAKNIQYF. CDR3 bases: TGTGCCATCAGTGCTGCCAAAAACATTCAGTACTTC.

This clone is a singleton in its sample. CDR3 protein: CASSFLGSVNYEQYF. DNA for the CDR3: TGTGCCAGCAGCTTTTTGGGGTCCGTTAACTACGAGCAGTACTTC. The rearrangement joins TRBV7-2 to TRBJ2-7; D ambiguous. CDR1 SGHTA and CDR2 FQGNSA come from the germline V gene. Trimming stripped 3 bases from V and 3 bases from J, with 15 bases between. CDR3 length: 15 amino acids.

The CDR3 DNA follows: TGTGCCAGCAGCCGAGACCTGGGGGCCGGGGAGCTGTTTTTT. Translating it yields CASSRDLGAGELFF. The chain joins TRBV5-4 to TRBJ2-2; D may match TRBD1 or TRBD2 (5 bases each). Germline-derived CDR1 and CDR2 are SGHNT and YYREEE (reference sequence). The CDR3 contains 14 residues. The V and J ends lost 4 bases and 6 bases respectively, with 13 bases between them.

This chain links TRBV19 with TRBJ2-3, with a possible D match to TRBD2 (6 bases). This CDR3 is built from 15 residues. Germline V gene lookup returns CDR1 LNHDA and CDR2 SQIVND (reference sequence). Trimming stripped 3 bases from V and 3 bases from J, with 13 bases between. The CDR3 coding sequence is TGTGCCAGTAGTATTTTCGGACTACCGACAGATACGCAGTATTTT. Translated, it gives CASSIFGLPTDTQYF.

The DNA of the CDR3 is TGTGCCAGCAGCTGGACATTCGATACGCAGTATTTT. Protein sequence: CASSWTFDTQYF. The rearrangement links TRBV6-2 or TRBV6-3 to TRBJ2-3, with D perhaps matching TRBD1 (5 bases). Germline-derived CDR1 and CDR2 are MNHEY and SVGEGT. V was cut by 6 bases and J by 6 bases, with 10 bases left in between. The CDR3 has 12 amino acids.

This chain links TRBV7-6 with TRBJ1-1, with 7 bases that match TRBD1. The CDR3 consists of 16 residues. Trimming cost V 5 bases and J 0 bases; bases outside gene matches: 9. In germline, CDR1 is SGHVS, CDR2 FNYEAQ. CDR3 in amino acids: CASSPRPGQLNTEAFF. CDR3 DNA sequence: TGTGCCAGCAGCCCCCGACCGGGACAGCTGAACACTGAAGCTTTCTTT.